A selection of T cell receptor beta chains follows, all from one sample in a study of blood T cell repertoires in COVID-19. Libraries were prepared by immunoSEQ multiplex PCR; TCRdb keeps only in-frame clonotypes and omits some of them. The data hold some 360,000 clones, with around 90% observed a single time. The specimen was peripheral blood. The receptors shown here come from a woman in her sixties with COVID-19, enrolled during active disease. Both conserved end residues are part of each CDR3. The D gene is left open where the match is weak. Expanded clones get a size class; other rows say once, few or many, or leave the size out.

clone_size j_call v_call d_call cdr3_nt cdr3_aa
. TRBJ1-2 TRBV28 . TGTGCCAGCAGTTTAGCGAACTATGGCTACACCTTC CASSLANYGYTF
. TRBJ2-7 TRBV18 . TGTGCCAGCTCACCAAGACAGGTAACCGGGTACGAGCAGTACTTC CASSPRQVTGYEQYF
. TRBJ2-1 TRBV19 . TGTGCCAGTAGATCCGGGGAGGACAATGAGCAGTTCTTC CASRSGEDNEQFF
. TRBJ1-5 TRBV2 TRBD1 TGTGCCAGCATGGTCCAGGGGGCGAATCAGCCCCAGCATTTT CASMVQGANQPQHF
. TRBJ1-4 TRBV9 TRBD1 TGTGCCAGCAGCGCAAAGACAGGGAGGCGTGAAAAACTGTTTTTT CASSAKTGRREKLFF
. TRBJ2-2 TRBV7-3 TRBD1 TGTGCCAGCAGCTTATTTTCACAGGGGGCCGGGGAGCTGTTTTTT CASSLFSQGAGELFF
. TRBJ1-5 TRBV9 . TGTGCCAGCAGCGCCGGGGGGGGAGGCAATCAGCCCCAGCATTTT CASSAGGGGNQPQHF
. TRBJ1-3 TRBV19 . TGTGCCAGTAGTATTGTGTCAGGCTCTGGAAACACCATATATTTT CASSIVSGSGNTIYF
once TRBJ1-1 TRBV5-1 . TGCGCCAGCAGCTTGGTGTCAGGGGCGCCCACTGAAGCTTTCTTT CASSLVSGAPTEAFF
. TRBJ2-7 TRBV25-1 TRBD1 TGTGCCAGCTCCGGGACAGGGTCCCACGAGCAGTACTTC CASSGTGSHEQYF
. TRBJ2-1 TRBV5-1 TRBD2 TGCGCCAGCCGGGAGGAAGGCTACAATGAGCAGTTCTTC CASREEGYNEQFF
. TRBJ2-6 TRBV4-2 TRBD1 TGTGCCAGCAGTGAAACCGAGGGACAGCGACGTTCTGGGGCCAACGTCCTGACTTTC CASSETEGQRRSGANVLTF
. TRBJ1-5 TRBV5-1 TRBD1 TGCGCCAGCAGCTCCGGGACAGGGGGAAGTCAGCCCCAGCATTTT CASSSGTGGSQPQHF
few TRBJ1-4 TRBV3-1/TRBV3-2 . TGTGCCAGCGGGGAGAAGTTAACTAATGAAAAACTGTTTTTT CASGEKLTNEKLFF
. TRBJ1-1 TRBV5-1 . TGCGCCAGCAGCTCGGACAGATACATGAACACTGAAGCTTTCTTT CASSSDRYMNTEAFF
. TRBJ2-2 TRBV6-4 . TGTGCCAGCAGTGACTCGACGGGTGCCGGGGAGCTGTTTTTT CASSDSTGAGELFF
. TRBJ1-2 TRBV6-5 . TGTGCCACCCTCCGGGGGGTTTATGGCTACACCTTC CATLRGVYGYTF
. TRBJ1-4 TRBV7-6 TRBD1 TGTGCCAGCAGCCCCACAGGGGTATGGACTAATGAAAAACTGTTTTTT CASSPTGVWTNEKLFF
. TRBJ1-4 TRBV19 TRBD1 TGTGCCAGTAGCTCAAACAGGGGAAAGGTTGAAAAACTGTTTTTT CASSSNRGKVEKLFF
. TRBJ2-5 TRBV19 TRBD2 TGTGCCAGTAGTGGGAAATCGGGACTAGCGGGCCAAGAGACCCAGTACTTC CASSGKSGLAGQETQYF
. TRBJ2-2 TRBV25-1 TRBD1 TGTGCCAGCATGAACAGGGGCTTGAACACCGGGGAGCTGTTTTTT CASMNRGLNTGELFF
once TRBJ1-6 TRBV13 TRBD1 TGTGCCAGCACCGATCGACAGGGCATCATGAGGAATTCACCCCTCCACTTT CASTDRQGIMRNSPLHF
. TRBJ1-6 TRBV7-7 . TGTGCCAGCAGCTTAGGACCCGACGGGAATTCACCCCTCCACTTT CASSLGPDGNSPLHF
. TRBJ2-2 TRBV27 TRBD1 TGTGCCAGCAGTTCCCCCGGGACAGGTTCTCCCGGGGAGCTGTTTTTT CASSSPGTGSPGELFF
. TRBJ1-6 TRBV2 . TGTGCCAGCATGAGGACCCATTCGGGGGATTCACCCCTCCACTTT CASMRTHSGDSPLHF
. TRBJ1-5 TRBV19 TRBD1 TGTGCCAGTAGGGACAGGGCGGGCAATCAGCCCCAGCATTTT CASRDRAGNQPQHF
. TRBJ2-5 TRBV5-6 TRBD2 TGTGCCAGCAGCTTCACTAGCGGGGGGAGGGAGACCCAGTACTTC CASSFTSGGRETQYF
. TRBJ2-7 TRBV18 TRBD2 TGTGCCAGCTCACCACTGGGGCCGCGGGGGATGTCGGGCGAGCAGTACTTC CASSPLGPRGMSGEQYF
. TRBJ2-6 TRBV7-3 . TGTGCCAGCAGCTTATTCGTCCAATTCAGGGAACCGTCTGGGGCCAACGTCCTGACTTTC CASSLFVQFREPSGANVLTF
once TRBJ2-5 TRBV18 TRBD2 TGTGCCAGCTCACCCTTAGCGGGGGGCCAAGAGACCCAGTACTTC CASSPLAGGQETQYF
. TRBJ1-1 TRBV24-1 TRBD1 TGTGCCACCAGTGTCTCCACGGCCGGACAGGGGGCACCTGAAGCTTTCTTT CATSVSTAGQGAPEAFF
. TRBJ2-1 TRBV21-1 . TGTGCCAGCAGCAATCGGGCTAGCGGGGGGGCCTACAATGAGCAGTTCTTC CASSNRASGGAYNEQFF
once TRBJ1-5 TRBV11-2 TRBD1 TGTGCCAGCAGCGCCGGGACAGGGTCAAATCAGCCCCAGCATTTT CASSAGTGSNQPQHF
. TRBJ2-1 TRBV9 . TGTGCCAGCAGTGAGGGGGGGTCCTACAATGAGCAGTTCTTC CASSEGGSYNEQFF
. TRBJ1-2 TRBV28 TRBD1 TGTGCCAGCAGTCCTCTTCCCTCCGACAGGGAAGGTTATGGCTACACCTTC CASSPLPSDREGYGYTF
. TRBJ2-2 TRBV7-9 . TGTGCCAGCAGCTTCAAATATGCAGGGATGAACACCGGGGAGCTGTTTTTT CASSFKYAGMNTGELFF
few TRBJ1-5 TRBV4-1 TRBD1 TGCGCCAGCAGCCAATACAACAGGGGAGATCAGCCCCAGCATTTT CASSQYNRGDQPQHF
. TRBJ1-1 TRBV19 TRBD1 TGTGCCAGTAGTACTCTAAGGACAGGGCATACTGAAGCTTTCTTT CASSTLRTGHTEAFF
. TRBJ1-4 TRBV18 . TGTGCCAGCTCACCAGATAGCGAAAAACTGTTTTTT CASSPDSEKLFF
once TRBJ2-1 TRBV7-2 TRBD2 TGTGCCAGCAGCTTAGGACTAGCGGGGGGGCGTGGGAATGAGCAGTTCTTC CASSLGLAGGRGNEQFF
once TRBJ1-2 TRBV7-2 TRBD1 TGTGCCAGCAGCCGGGACAGGGTTCTGAACTATGGCTACACCTTC CASSRDRVLNYGYTF
. TRBJ1-1 TRBV6-1 TRBD1 TGTGCCAGCAGTGACCGCCCCGTCCGCCAGGGGGCTGAAGCTTTCTTT CASSDRPVRQGAEAFF
. TRBJ1-1 TRBV7-9 . TGTGCCAGCAGCTCCGTAAACAGGGTGGAAGCTTTCTTT CASSSVNRVEAFF
. TRBJ1-2 TRBV7-8 . TGTGCCAGCAGCGGGAGGGCAGGAAGCTATGGCTACACCTTC CASSGRAGSYGYTF
once TRBJ2-5 TRBV19 . TGTGCCACTGCCCGAGCGTACCAAGAGACCCAGTACTTC CATARAYQETQYF
. TRBJ2-6 TRBV18 . TGTGCCAGCTCGATCAGCTCTGGGGCCAACGTCCTGACTTTC CASSISSGANVLTF
. TRBJ1-4 TRBV7-8 . TGTGCCAGCAGCGCAAGGCAGGGGATGGTATCAGAAAAACTGTTTTTT CASSARQGMVSEKLFF
. TRBJ1-2 TRBV6-5 . TGTGCCAGCAGTTACTCAGGAGGGGTCTATGGCTACACCTTC CASSYSGGVYGYTF
. TRBJ1-1 TRBV7-2 . TGTGCCAGCAGTTTAGGGAGGGTCTGGCCTGAAGCTTTCTTT CASSLGRVWPEAFF
. TRBJ2-3 TRBV18 TRBD1 TGTGCCAGCTCCCCAGGGACAGGGAGAGCAGATACGCAGTATTTT CASSPGTGRADTQYF